This T cell receptor beta chain was recorded in a study of blood T cell repertoires in COVID-19. For the study at large: Acute and convalescent COVID-19 samples came from the United States, Italy and Spain. T cells, B-cell-depleted T cells, or PBMCs provided the cDNA or gDNA that served as material.

Under the authors' procedure: Scientists estimated how many nucleated cells there were by amplifying reference gene primers. The table came from immunoSEQ multiplex PCR; TCRdb's copy has only in-frame clones and leaves some out. Clone size and the V and J calls come from that table; the DNA yielded D and trimming. The data show 250,000 to 300,000 clones, with approximately 77% seen just once and roughly 3% held by the top ten. This sequence was found in a young woman with acute or convalescent COVID-19. Sequencing was performed on peripheral blood.

The CDR3 spells CAWRSGTGNSPLHF. The DNA for the CDR3 is TGTGCCTGGAGATCGGGGACAGGGAATTCACCCCTCCACTTT. The chain carries TRBV30 and TRBJ1-6, with 9 bases lining up with TRBD1. This CDR3 is 14 amino acids long. Per germline, CDR1 GTSNPN and CDR2 SVGIG (reference sequence). Trimming took 3 bases from V and 7 from J; bases not matched to a gene: 4.